The 27 T cell receptor beta chains given below trace back to one sample, sequenced in a study of CXCR3-negative and CXCR3-positive naive CD8 T cells. Researchers prepared the TRB cDNA libraries using 5' RACE with UMI labels. TCRdb reprocessed the 5' RACE reads; each CDR3 protein has one entry and no DNA is given. The specimen's table records some 22,000 distinct CDR3 sequences. The sequencing sample was made of naive CXCR3- CD8+ T cells from blood. Sample subset: CD45RO-CCR7+CD27+CD95- naive CD8+ T cells lacking CXCR3 (TNR3-). The receptors were gathered from a human donor in good health. Some clones in this sample may be carry-over from other donors' samples.

This chain joins TRBV28 and TRBJ2-1; TCRdb proposes TRBD1, but this gene call is untestable without DNA. Germline V gene sequence: CDR1 MDHEN, CDR2 SYDVKM. There are 15 residues in the CDR3. This chain's CDR3 is CASSLTGQGHNEQFF.

CDR3 residues: CASSYGLAGWGDEQYF. This chain joins TRBV6-5 and TRBJ2-7; absent DNA, TCRdb's TRBD2 call cannot be checked. Looked up from germline, CDR1 is MNHEY and CDR2 is SVGAGI. This CDR3 spans 16 amino acids.

The chain links TRBV20-1 to TRBJ2-1; the TCRdb call, TRBD2, lacks DNA for checking. Germline CDR1 reads DFQATT; CDR2 reads SNEGSKA (reference sequence). CDR3 size: 17 residues. The CDR3 protein is CSARDLWLAGPYNEQFF.

V and J are TRBV23-1 and TRBJ2-3. TRBV23-1 is flagged as an ORF with uncertain function. This CDR3 has 14 amino acids. The CDR3 here is CASSQRLDTDTQYF.

Judged by frequency, this clonotype is medium-sized (0.01 to 0.1%). The chain is built from TRBV29-1 and TRBJ2-7. The CDR3 length is 12 residues. CDR1 SQVTM and CDR2 ANQGSEA come from the germline V gene. The CDR3 sequence is CSVEEGGNEQYF.

This chain uses TRBV29-1 with TRBJ2-1; without DNA, the TCRdb call of TRBD2 cannot be checked. CDR1 is SQVTM and CDR2 is ANQGSEA in the germline V gene. The CDR3 runs 14 residues. CDR3 in amino acids: CSVPGLAVYNEQFF.

This chain links TRBV29-1 with TRBJ2-2; there is no DNA to check the TCRdb D call of TRBD2. CDR3 length: 16 residues. The germline gives CDR1 SQVTM, CDR2 ANQGSEA. The CDR3 loop reads CSMRSRGPLSTGELFF.

The rearrangement links TRBV7-8 to TRBJ2-3; checking the TCRdb D call of TRBD2 is not possible without DNA. The CDR3 spans 16 residues. Germline V gives CDR1 SGHVS, CDR2 FQNEAQ. The CDR3 loop is CASSQLSGTYTDTQYF.

This chain connects TRBV28 to TRBJ2-6; no DNA is available, so the TRBD1 call from TCRdb remains unchecked. The germline CDR1 and CDR2 sequences are MDHEN and SYDVKM. The CDR3 sequence is 18 residues long. This CDR3 is CASSFPRDRSSGANVLTF.

The chain combines TRBV20-1 with TRBJ2-7; TCRdb reports TRBD2, a call that lacks DNA to check it against. In germline, CDR1 is DFQATT, CDR2 SNEGSKA (reference sequence). The length of the CDR3 is 15 residues. CDR3 sequence reads: CSARKSSGDFYEQYF.

V gene TRBV21-1 combines with J gene TRBJ2-7. TRBV21-1 is classified as a pseudogene. CDR3 size: 15 residues. The CDR3 reads CASSTPRWDSYEQYF.

V is TRBV7-2 and J is TRBJ1-2. Germline V lookup: CDR1 SGHTA, CDR2 FQGNSA. This CDR3 has 12 amino acids. CDR3 loop: CASSLRNYGYTF.

The V call is TRBV28, the J call TRBJ1-5. Germline V gene data show CDR1 as MDHEN and CDR2 as SYDVKM. The CDR3 has 15 amino acids. CDR3 sequence: CASSLGRPYNQPQHF. The whole variable domain, filled in from reference TRBV28 and TRBJ1-5, reads DVKVTQSSRYLVKRTGEKVFLECVQDMDHENMFWYRQDPGLGLRLIYFSYDVKMKEKGDIPEGYSVSREKKERFSLILESASTNQTSMYLCASSLGRPYNQPQHFGDGTRLSIL.

J is TRBJ2-5 and V is TRBV15. CDR1 and CDR2 from the germline V gene are LNHNV and YYDKDF (reference sequence). CDR3 length: 12 amino acids. The CDR3 spells CATSRTRETQYF. The full variable domain, its missing parts supplied by reference TRBV15 and TRBJ2-5, is DAMVIQNPRYQVTQFGKPVTLSCSQTLNHNVMYWYQQKSSQAPKLLFHYYDKDFNNEADTPDNFQSRRPNTSFCFLDIRSPGLGDTAMYLCATSRTRETQYFGPGTRLLVL.

V gene TRBV5-5 combines with J gene TRBJ2-7; TCRdb's D gene call, TRBD1, goes unchecked for lack of DNA. The CDR3 runs to 12 residues. Per the germline V gene, CDR1 is SGHKS and CDR2 is YYEKEE (reference sequence). Here the CDR3 reads CASSLAGDEQYF.

This chain links TRBV29-1 with TRBJ2-7; TCRdb lists TRBD1, though no DNA is available to test this call. This CDR3 is 13 amino acids long. Germline V gene sequence: CDR1 SQVTM, CDR2 ANQGSEA. This CDR3 is CSTALANSYEQYF.

V is TRBV6-2 or TRBV6-3 and J is TRBJ2-6; TCRdb designates TRBD2, a call that cannot be tested without DNA. Germline loops: CDR1 MNHEY, CDR2 SVGEGT. The CDR3 consists of 18 residues. Here the CDR3 reads CASRKDYAGGHVANVLTF.

The gene calls are TRBV2 and TRBJ1-3; the TCRdb call, TRBD1, lacks DNA for checking. Germline V CDR1 and CDR2: SNHLY, FYNNEI. This CDR3 spans 19 amino acids. CDR3 residues: CASRTGMNLQGDLGNTIYF.

The gene calls are TRBV2 and TRBJ1-4; TCRdb indicates TRBD1, and absent DNA this call remains unverified. Germline CDR1 and CDR2: SNHLY and FYNNEI. This CDR3 is built from 16 residues. The CDR3 loop is CASREGPLENNEKLFF.

This rearrangement joins TRBV5-6 to TRBJ2-5. The CDR3 is 14 amino acids. Germline CDR1 reads SGHDT; CDR2 reads YYEEEE. The CDR3 region is CASSLAVGQETQYF.

The V and J genes are TRBV11-2 and TRBJ2-7. Germline assignment: CDR1 SGHAT and CDR2 FQNNGV. The CDR3 sequence is 14 residues long. The chain's CDR3 is CASSLDGVAYEQYF.

The rearrangement links TRBV11-2 to TRBJ1-3; TCRdb proposes TRBD1, but this gene call is untestable without DNA. The CDR3 is made up of 14 amino acids. Germline CDR1 and CDR2: SGHAT and FQNNGV. The CDR3 spells CASSYPDGGNTIYF.

This CDR3 is CSGSGGQGSYNEQFF. V gene TRBV29-1 combines with J gene TRBJ2-1; the D call of TRBD2 rests on TCRdb alone, since no DNA is present to check it. The germline V gene encodes CDR1 SQVTM and CDR2 ANQGSEA. The length of the CDR3 is 15 residues.

By frequency, this clonotype registers medium-sized. V is TRBV29-1 and J is TRBJ1-1; with no DNA, the TCRdb D assignment of TRBD1 cannot be verified. Germline V gene lookup returns CDR1 SQVTM and CDR2 ANQGSEA. CDR3 length equals 12 residues. The CDR3 sequence is CSVSKDSSEAFF.

The rearrangement links TRBV5-1 to TRBJ2-7; with no DNA, the TCRdb D assignment of TRBD1 cannot be verified. Germline CDR1 is SGHRS and CDR2 is YFSETQ. This CDR3 is 14 amino acids long. The CDR3 region is CASSLGQGAYEQYF.

This sequence joins TRBV9 and TRBJ2-3; TCRdb outputs TRBD1, but without DNA this stays unchecked. The CDR3 contains 19 residues. Germline loops: CDR1 SGDLS, CDR2 YYNGEE. The CDR3 loop is CASSVPRQGRRGHTDTQYF.

V is TRBV29-1 and J is TRBJ1-2. The CDR3 sequence is 12 residues long. The germline CDR1 and CDR2 sequences are SQVTM and ANQGSEA. CDR3 sequence: CSVVTIWNGYTF.